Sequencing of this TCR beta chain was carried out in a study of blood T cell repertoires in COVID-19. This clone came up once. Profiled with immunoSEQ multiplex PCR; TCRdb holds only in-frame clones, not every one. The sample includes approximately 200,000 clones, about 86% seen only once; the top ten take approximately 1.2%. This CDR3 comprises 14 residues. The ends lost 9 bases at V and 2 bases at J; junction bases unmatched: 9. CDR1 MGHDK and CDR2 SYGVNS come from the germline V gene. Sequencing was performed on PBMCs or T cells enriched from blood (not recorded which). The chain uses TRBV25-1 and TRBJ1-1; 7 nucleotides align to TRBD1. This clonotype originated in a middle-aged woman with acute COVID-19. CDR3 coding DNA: TGTGCCAGTCAGGGGGTGTCTTTTAACACTGAAGCTTTCTTT. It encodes CASQGVSFNTEAFF.